This T cell receptor (beta chain) is from a study of T cell repertoires in cytomegalovirus infection. The germline gives CDR1 SGHRS, CDR2 YFSETQ. This CDR3 contains 14 residues. The V gene lost 4 bases and the J gene lost 8 bases, with 16 bases spanning the gap. Details on this clonotype: Antigen: not known.

TCRdb ran MiXCR on the reads and lists one entry per CDR3 protein. The sample holds over 50,000 distinct CDR3 sequences; around 20% are singletons and the top ten take 65% to 75%. The sample here was CD8+ T cells from cultured PBMCs, taken from culture after CMV antigen stimulation. The chain recombines TRBV5-1 with TRBJ2-1; a possible D gene is TRBD1 (6 bases). This receptor was identified in a human donor in good health (CMV status not recorded). Some clones in this sample may be carry-over from other donors' samples. CDR3: CASSQYRVGDEQFF. CDR3 in DNA: TGCGCCAGCAGCCAATACAGGGTAGGGGATGAGCAGTTCTTC.